A few counts support the clone carrying this T cell receptor beta chain. What it binds is unknown. These data come from a study of T cell repertoires in cytomegalovirus infection. Trimming left V 2 bases short and J 1 base short, with 23 bases between. Germline values: CDR1 LNHDA, CDR2 SQIVND (reference sequence). The CDR3 spans 20 residues. Study-wide points: Predominance within the ex vivo response was attributable to HLA-C-restricted CMV-specific TCR beta clonotypes.

TCRdb re-called the reads with MiXCR, one entry per CDR3 protein. The sample has 700,000 to 900,000 distinct CDR3 sequences, roughly 29% seen once; the top ten hold 13%. The starting material was cultured CD8+ T cells from PBMCs, obtained from culture after CMV antigen stimulation. This chain links TRBV19 with TRBJ1-4, with D possibly being TRBD1 (5 bases). The clonotype originates from a human donor in good health (CMV status not recorded). Some clones in this sample may be carry-over from other donors' samples. The DNA for the CDR3 is TGTGCCAGTAGTATACCATCTGGGGCTGCGCAACCCCGAACTAATGAAAAACTGTTTTTT. Its protein is CASSIPSGAAQPRTNEKLFF.